This T cell receptor (beta chain) derives from a study of identical twins (dated by TCRdb to between 2015 and 2016). Describing the broader study: To test whether fetal clonotypes persist, the study used deep sequencing on TCR alpha and beta repertoires from monozygotic twins, unrelated adults of various ages, and cord blood. To rule out contamination, the twin experiments were replicated at different times with different library preparation protocols. General study outcomes and caveats: Abundant cord blood beta clonotypes carried fewer insertions; young adult naive repertoires showed a weaker similar trend, while memory repertoires showed none. Out-of-frame TCR alpha sequences shared between twins showed an excess of low generation-probability sequences compared with coincidental sharing between unrelated individuals. Invariant T cells such as MAIT and iNKT could partly confound zero-insertion analyses, although diverse VJ usage argued against such confounding for most clonotypes. Out-of-frame TCR alpha sharing in monozygotic twins was systematically underestimated by recombination models, whereas sharing between unrelated individuals was in agreement with the recombination models. Excess twin sharing in beta out-of-frame sequences was weaker because fewer shared sequences lowered the signal-to-noise ratio. Because the same donors could not be followed over many years, conclusions were based on cross-sectional statistical analysis.

V is cut by 0 bases and J by 4 bases, and the space between the germline ends is 15 bases. Including the terminal cysteine and phenylalanine, the CDR3 comprises 16 residues. The retained sequence is limited to the CDR3, 48 bases, with the frame set at the first base. Looking up the germline V gene yields CDR1 MNHEY and CDR2 SVGAGI. This clonotype appeared a few times. The clone's antigen remains unknown. No base quality information exists; no much larger clone differs at one position. Only healthy Caucasian donors were included. The twin cohort comprised three pairs of female monozygotic twins, all aged roughly 18 to 29 years. Positive isolation kits from Invitrogen were used to isolate CD4+ and CD8+ T cell populations. Libraries were made using 5' RACE. Sequencing instrument: Illumina HiSeq 2000. Template switching introduced a universal primer binding site; the final cDNA contained a unique molecular identifier, enabling accurate counting of TCR cDNA molecules. Specific primers in the conserved constant-segment region were used to synthesize first-strand cDNA for the TCR alpha and beta chains. To control for contamination, each cDNA library was double barcoded with a SMART-Mk sample barcode plus Illumina barcodes. TruSeq adapter sequences and Illumina sample barcodes were added in two successive PCR steps. The TCR alpha and beta cDNA libraries were sequenced on the Illumina HiSeq platform using custom primers. The study's processing was this. Raw reads were processed with MiGEC to extract unique molecular identifiers, and MiXCR was used to determine CDR3 positions. For each individual, recombination models were inferred using an EM algorithm with the repgenHMM and IGoR tools. The tcR package in R was used for shared clonotype analysis, with sharing normalized by the product of cloneset sizes. To study raw recombination without the effects of thymic and clonal selection, out-of-frame nonproductive sequences were analyzed. The public reads were quality trimmed at Q25 with fastp and then assembled into clones with MiXCR by TCRdb, keeping productive beta chains. Rows are combined by CDR3 protein, so each entry shows the most common genes and DNA. The authors' filters were not applied to this entry. This sample holds roughly 250,000 distinct CDR3 sequences; approximately 7.9% were observed only once. Jointly, the top ten make up about 5.6% of the sample.

These data were likewise used in another study, on yellow fever vaccine responses in identical twins. Reported in the second study: The authors reported that the T cell response to vaccination in identical twins appeared partly convergent and partly personalized. In identical twins, the study followed T cell clones that responded to the vaccine with precision.

Here the chain combines TRBV6-5 and TRBJ2-5, with the D gene not clear enough to name. The source material was CD8+ T cells sorted from blood. The origin of this receptor is a woman aged 18-29 years in good health. The CDR3 region reads CASSYSDSGLGETQYF. The sequenced DNA: TGTGCCAGCAGTTACTCGGATTCCGGCCTGGGAGAGACCCAGTACTTC.